The clone carrying this T cell receptor beta chain was seen many times. The antigen remains unidentified. Using its own MiXCR run on the multiplex PCR reads, TCRdb lists one record per CDR3 protein. The repertoire includes approximately 90,000 distinct CDR3 sequences, approximately 31% of them detected once, and 8% to 9% sits in the top ten. The CDR3 totals 15 residues. V was clipped by 6 bases and J by 0 bases; unmatched bases: 7. Germline V gene sequence: CDR1 MNHNY, CDR2 SVGAGI (reference sequence). The source of the sample is a study of breast tumors, draining lymph nodes, adjacent tissues. Study findings and constraints: Luminal-like breast cancer showed significantly greater tumor-nontumor repertoire similarity than basal-like breast cancer did.

Axillary draining lymph nodes of breast cancer patients supplied the node samples. Sequencing was done on a sample of axillary lymph node tissue. This sequence was found in a female donor with breast cancer. Some clones in this sample may be carry-over from other donors' samples. J is TRBJ2-7 and V is TRBV6-6, with TRBD2 matching 8 bases. Here the CDR3 reads CASRDSGAFSYEQYF. The CDR3 bases are TGTGCCAGCAGAGATAGCGGGGCCTTCTCCTACGAGCAGTACTTC.